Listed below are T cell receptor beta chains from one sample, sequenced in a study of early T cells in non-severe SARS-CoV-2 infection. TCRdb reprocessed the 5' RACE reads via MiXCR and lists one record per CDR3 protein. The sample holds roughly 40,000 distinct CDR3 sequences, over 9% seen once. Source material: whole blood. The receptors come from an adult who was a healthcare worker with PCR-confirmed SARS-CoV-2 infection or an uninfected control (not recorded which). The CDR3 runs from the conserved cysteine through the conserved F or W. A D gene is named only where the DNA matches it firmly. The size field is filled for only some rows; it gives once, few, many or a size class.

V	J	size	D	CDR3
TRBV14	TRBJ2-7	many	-	CASSHGYEQYF
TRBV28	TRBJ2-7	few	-	CASSLPGLGEQYF
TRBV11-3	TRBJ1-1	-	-	CASSLRGEEAFF
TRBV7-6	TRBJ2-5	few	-	CASSLGGWETQYF
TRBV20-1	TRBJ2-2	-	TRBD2	CSASPGGLGELFF
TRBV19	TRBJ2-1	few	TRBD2	CASSEVAGDEQFF
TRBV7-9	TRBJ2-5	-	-	CASSLPPGTQYF
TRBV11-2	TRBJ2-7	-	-	CASSFRYEQYF
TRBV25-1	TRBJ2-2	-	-	CASSGSESTGELFF
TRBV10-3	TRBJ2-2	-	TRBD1	CAIGLGQGSFAGELFF
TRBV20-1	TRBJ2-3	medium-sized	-	CSARRGTDTQYF
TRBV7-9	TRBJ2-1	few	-	CASSWAGPYGNEQFF
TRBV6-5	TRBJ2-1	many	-	CASKGATSYNEQFF
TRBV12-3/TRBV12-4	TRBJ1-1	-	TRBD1	CASSSGKTGGTEAFF
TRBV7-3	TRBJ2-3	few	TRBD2	CASSLGLAADTQYF
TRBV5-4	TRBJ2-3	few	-	CASGDGGRLRTDTQYF
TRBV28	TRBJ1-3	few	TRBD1	CASRGQHTGNTIYF
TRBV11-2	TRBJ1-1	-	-	CASSPGRLLNTEAFF